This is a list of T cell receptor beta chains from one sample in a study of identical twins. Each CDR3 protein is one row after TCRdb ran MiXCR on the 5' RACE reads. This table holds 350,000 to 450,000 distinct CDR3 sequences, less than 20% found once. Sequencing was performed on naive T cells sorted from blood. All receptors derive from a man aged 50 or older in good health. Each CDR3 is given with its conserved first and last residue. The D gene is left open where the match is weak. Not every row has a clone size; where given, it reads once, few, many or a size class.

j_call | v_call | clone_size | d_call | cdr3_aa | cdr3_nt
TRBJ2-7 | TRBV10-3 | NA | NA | CAVQGGRHEQYF | TGTGCCGTCCAGGGGGGTCGGCACGAGCAGTACTTC
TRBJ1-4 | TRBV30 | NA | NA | CAARPGGGEKLFF | TGTGCCGCCCGTCCGGGCGGGGGTGAAAAACTGTTTTTT
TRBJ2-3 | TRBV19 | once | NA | CASSPLNAFAGDTQYF | TGTGCCAGTAGCCCACTCAATGCCTTCGCGGGAGATACGCAGTATTTT
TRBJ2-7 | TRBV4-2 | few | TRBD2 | CASSQVGTSGRGATSYEQYF | TGTGCCAGCAGCCAAGTCGGGACTAGCGGGAGGGGGGCTACGAGCTACGAGCAGTACTTC
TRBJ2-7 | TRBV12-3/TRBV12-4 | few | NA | CASSGWGTNEQYF | TGTGCCAGCAGTGGTTGGGGTACCAACGAGCAGTACTTC
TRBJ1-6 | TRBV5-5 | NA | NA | CASSFGDSENSPLHF | TGTGCCAGCAGCTTTGGTGACAGCGAAAATTCACCCCTCCACTTT
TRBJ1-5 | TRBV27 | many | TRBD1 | CASSSATGRRGPYSNQPQHF | TGTGCCAGCAGTTCTGCGACCGGGAGGAGGGGGCCCTATAGCAATCAGCCCCAGCATTTT
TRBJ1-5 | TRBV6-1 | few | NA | CASSDTGGGNQPQHF | TGTGCCAGCAGCGACACGGGGGGCGGGAATCAGCCCCAGCATTTT
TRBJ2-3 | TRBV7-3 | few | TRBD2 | CASSQLAGFTDTQYF | TGTGCCAGCAGCCAGCTAGCGGGGTTCACAGATACGCAGTATTTT
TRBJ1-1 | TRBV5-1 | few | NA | CASSLESANTEAFF | TGCGCCAGCAGCTTGGAGTCAGCGAACACTGAAGCTTTCTTT
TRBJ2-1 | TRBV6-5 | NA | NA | CASSSGRDEQFF | TGTGCCAGCAGCTCCGGTAGGGATGAGCAGTTCTTC
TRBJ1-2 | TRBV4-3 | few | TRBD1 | CASSQDMSRGTGGDGYTF | TGCGCCAGCAGCCAAGATATGAGCCGCGGGACAGGCGGAGATGGCTACACCTTC
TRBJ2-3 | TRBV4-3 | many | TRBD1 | CASLGTDTDTQYF | TGCGCCAGCCTAGGGACAGACACAGATACGCAGTATTTT
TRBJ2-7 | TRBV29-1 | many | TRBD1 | CSVTRGQGGYEQYF | TGCAGCGTTACGAGGGGACAGGGAGGCTACGAGCAGTACTTC
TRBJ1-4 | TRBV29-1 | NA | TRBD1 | CSVAGTGESANEKLFF | TGCAGCGTAGCCGGGACAGGGGAGTCGGCTAATGAAAAACTGTTTTTT
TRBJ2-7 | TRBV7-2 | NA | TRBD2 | CASSSHSGGAYSEQYF | TGTGCCAGCAGCTCGCACAGCGGGGGGGCCTACTCCGAGCAGTACTTC
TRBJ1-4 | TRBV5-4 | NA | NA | CASSLAGSKEKLFF | TGTGCCAGCAGCTTGGCAGGGTCGAAGGAAAAACTGTTTTTT
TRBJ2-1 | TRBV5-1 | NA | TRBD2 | CASKPRAGTYNEQFF | TGCGCCAGCAAGCCCCGAGCGGGGACCTACAATGAGCAGTTCTTC
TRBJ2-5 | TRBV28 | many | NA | CASSLRPVGETQYF | TGTGCCAGCAGTTTAAGGCCGGTCGGGGAGACCCAGTACTTC
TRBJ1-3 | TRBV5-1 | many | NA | CASSLAGIGNTIYF | TGCGCCAGCAGCCTCGCGGGGATTGGAAACACCATATATTTT
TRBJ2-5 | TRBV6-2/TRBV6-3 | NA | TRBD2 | CASRLGGPRTQYF | TGTGCCAGCCGCTTGGGAGGGCCGCGGACCCAGTACTTC
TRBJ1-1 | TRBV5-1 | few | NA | CASSLRGSTEAFF | TGCGCCAGCAGCTTGCGGGGGAGCACTGAAGCTTTCTTT
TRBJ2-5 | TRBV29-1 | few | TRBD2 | CSVKGTSGGETQYF | TGCAGCGTTAAAGGGACTAGCGGGGGGGAGACCCAGTACTTC
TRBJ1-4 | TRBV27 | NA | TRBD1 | CASSLTRQGSIEKLFF | TGTGCCAGCAGTTTAACTAGACAGGGAAGCATTGAAAAACTGTTTTTT
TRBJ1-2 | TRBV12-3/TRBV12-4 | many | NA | CASSSPGNYGYTF | TGTGCCAGTTCGTCCCCCGGGAACTATGGCTACACCTTC
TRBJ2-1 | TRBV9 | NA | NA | CASSVGVGGPSSYNEQFF | TGTGCCAGCAGCGTAGGGGTCGGGGGGCCTAGCTCCTACAATGAGCAGTTCTTC
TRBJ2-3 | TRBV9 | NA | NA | CASRKSGGNADTQYF | TGTGCCAGCAGGAAGAGTGGGGGGAACGCAGATACGCAGTATTTT
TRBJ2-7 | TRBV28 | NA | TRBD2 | CASSAGALDEQYF | TGTGCCAGCTCGGCGGGAGCCCTTGACGAGCAGTACTTC
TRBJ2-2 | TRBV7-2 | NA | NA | CASSLVSTGELFF | TGTGCCAGCAGCTTAGTCAGCACCGGGGAGCTGTTTTTT
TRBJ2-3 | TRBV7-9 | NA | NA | CASSGDAAQGVQYF | TGTGCCAGCAGCGGTGACGCGGCCCAAGGGGTGCAGTATTTT
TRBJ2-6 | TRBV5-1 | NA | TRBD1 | CASSEQGAGSGANVLTF | TGCGCCAGCAGCGAACAGGGGGCTGGATCTGGGGCCAACGTCCTGACTTTC
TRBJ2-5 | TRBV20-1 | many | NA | CSARAGKETQYF | TGCAGTGCTAGGGCAGGGAAAGAGACCCAGTACTTC
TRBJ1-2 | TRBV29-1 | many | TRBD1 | CSVRGQSYGYTF | TGCAGCGTGAGGGGACAGTCCTATGGCTACACCTTC
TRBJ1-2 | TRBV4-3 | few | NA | CASSQAQGRSSNYGYTF | TGCGCCAGCAGCCAAGCCCAGGGCAGGAGTTCTAACTATGGCTACACCTTC
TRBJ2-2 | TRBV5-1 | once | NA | CASSSDRSGELFF | TGCGCCAGCAGCTCCGACAGGAGCGGGGAGCTGTTTTTT
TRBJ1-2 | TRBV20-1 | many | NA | CSARDLRSSGGYTF | TGCAGTGCTAGAGATCTGAGGAGTTCCGGTGGCTACACCTTC
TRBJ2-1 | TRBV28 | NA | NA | CASSRTPAEQFF | TGTGCCAGCAGTAGGACCCCAGCTGAGCAGTTCTTC
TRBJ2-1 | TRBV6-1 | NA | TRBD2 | CASTDVLAGGREQFF | TGTGCCAGCACCGATGTACTAGCGGGGGGCCGAGAGCAGTTCTTC
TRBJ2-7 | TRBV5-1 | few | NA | CASRPLVGYEQYF | TGCGCCAGCAGGCCCCTAGTAGGCTACGAGCAGTACTTC
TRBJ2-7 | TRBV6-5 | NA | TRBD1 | CASSYSADPGQQSNEQYF | TGTGCCAGCAGTTACTCAGCAGATCCGGGACAGCAAAGCAACGAGCAGTACTTC
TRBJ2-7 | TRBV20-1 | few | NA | CSARLGRSVHEQYF | TGCAGTGCTAGACTGGGACGGTCCGTCCACGAGCAGTACTTC
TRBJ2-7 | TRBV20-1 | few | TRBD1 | CRPGQGSEQYF | TGCAGGCCGGGACAGGGGAGCGAGCAGTACTTC
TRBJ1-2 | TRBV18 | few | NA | CASSPRTLVEGHGYTF | TGTGCCAGCTCACCACGTACCCTAGTAGAGGGTCATGGCTACACCTTC
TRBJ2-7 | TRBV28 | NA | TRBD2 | CASSLIAGGAYEQYF | TGTGCCAGCAGTTTAATAGCGGGAGGGGCCTACGAGCAGTACTTC
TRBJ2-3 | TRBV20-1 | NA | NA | CSARAPLSTDTQYF | TGCAGTGCTAGAGCGCCACTTAGCACAGATACGCAGTATTTT
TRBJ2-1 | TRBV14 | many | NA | CASSRGFPQGEQFF | TGTGCCAGCAGCCGGGGATTTCCCCAGGGTGAGCAGTTCTTC
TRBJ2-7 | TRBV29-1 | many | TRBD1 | CSVAGTGEGSSYEQYF | TGCAGCGTTGCCGGGACAGGGGAAGGATCATCCTACGAGCAGTACTTC
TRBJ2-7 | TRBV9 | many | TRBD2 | CASSVASGRGYEQYF | TGTGCCAGCAGCGTAGCTAGCGGGAGAGGCTACGAGCAGTACTTC
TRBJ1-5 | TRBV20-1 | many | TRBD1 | CSAPDRTENQPQHF | TGCAGTGCGCCGGACAGGACAGAGAATCAGCCCCAGCATTTT
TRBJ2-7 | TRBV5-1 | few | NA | CASSLWDGSYEQYF | TGCGCCAGCAGCTTATGGGACGGATCCTACGAGCAGTACTTC
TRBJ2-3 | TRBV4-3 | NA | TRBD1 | CASSHGPGGISTDTQYF | TGCGCCAGCAGCCATGGTCCAGGGGGCATCAGCACAGATACGCAGTATTTT
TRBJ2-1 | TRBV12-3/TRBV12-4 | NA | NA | CASSWSSVGNEQFF | TGTGCCAGCAGTTGGTCTAGCGTAGGCAATGAGCAGTTCTTC
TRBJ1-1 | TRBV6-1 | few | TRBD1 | CASSIGTGLTEAFF | TGTGCCAGCAGTATAGGGACAGGCCTCACTGAAGCTTTCTTT
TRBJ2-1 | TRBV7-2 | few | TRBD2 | CASSYLAGGNNEQFF | TGTGCCAGCAGCTATTTAGCGGGAGGAAACAATGAGCAGTTCTTC